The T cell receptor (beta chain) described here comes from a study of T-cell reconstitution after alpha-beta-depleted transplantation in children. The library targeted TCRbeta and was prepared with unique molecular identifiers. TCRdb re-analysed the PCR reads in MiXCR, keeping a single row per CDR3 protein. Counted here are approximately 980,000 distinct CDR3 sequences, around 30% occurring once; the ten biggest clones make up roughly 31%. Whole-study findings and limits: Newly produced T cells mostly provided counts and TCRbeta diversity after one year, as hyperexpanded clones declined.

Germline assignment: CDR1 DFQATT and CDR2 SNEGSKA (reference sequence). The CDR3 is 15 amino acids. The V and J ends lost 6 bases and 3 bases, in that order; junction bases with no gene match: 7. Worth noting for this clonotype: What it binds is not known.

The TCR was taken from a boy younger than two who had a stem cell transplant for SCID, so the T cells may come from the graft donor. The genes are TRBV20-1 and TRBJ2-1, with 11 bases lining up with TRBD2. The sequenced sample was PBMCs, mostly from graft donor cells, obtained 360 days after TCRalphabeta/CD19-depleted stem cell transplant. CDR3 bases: TGCAGTGCACGACTAGCGGGACTCCTCTACAATGAGCAGTTCTTC. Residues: CSARLAGLLYNEQFF.